This passage covers 18 T cell receptor beta chains from one sample sequenced in a study of cytomegalovirus exposure and HLA in healthy donors. PCR was performed using 60 Vbeta and 13 Jbeta primers. The method was immunoSEQ multiplex PCR; TCRdb's version includes in-frame clones alone and lacks a portion of them. The table lists fewer than 100,000 clones. The sequencing input was PBMCs. The receptors were sampled from a man aged 45-65 years in good health and CMV-seronegative.

The chain joins TRBV4-2 to TRBJ1-1; D uncertain. Trimming left V 1 base short and J 3 bases short, with 12 bases between. The CDR3 is made up of 15 amino acids. CDR1 is LGHNA, CDR2 YNFKEQ, per germline. CDR3 nucleotides: TGTGCCAGCAGCCAAGGAGGTAGAGGCGACACTGAAGCTTTCTTT. Protein product: CASSQGGRGDTEAFF.

The rearrangement joins TRBV10-1 to TRBJ1-3; D unresolved. The CDR3 length is 15 residues. The V gene lost 0 bases and the J gene lost 6 bases, with 12 bases spanning the gap. Germline V gene sequence: CDR1 WNHNN, CDR2 SYGVQD (reference sequence). The CDR3 protein is CASSESTSRENTIYF. Here the CDR3 DNA reads TGCGCCAGCAGTGAGTCGACGAGTCGGGAAAACACCATATATTTT.

The chain combines TRBV10-3 with TRBJ2-7; tentatively, D is TRBD2 (6 bases). The CDR3 runs 17 residues. Germline CDR1 and CDR2: ENHRY and SYGVKD. Trimming stripped 0 bases from V and 2 bases from J, with 17 bases between. CDR3 in DNA: TGTGCCATCAGTGAGTCGGGGGGAACCTCCTCAACCTACGAGCAGTACTTC. It specifies CAISESGGTSSTYEQYF.

The V gene is TRBV30, the J gene TRBJ2-7; D is uncertain. This CDR3 has 11 amino acids. V gave up 8 bases and J gave up 5 bases, with 13 bases separating them. Germline-derived CDR1 and CDR2 are GTSNPN and SVGIG (reference sequence). CDR3 bases: TGTGCCGGGTCTTCGCGGAACGAGCAGTACTTC. It encodes CAGSSRNEQYF.

The J gene is TRBJ2-2, the V gene TRBV7-9; no clear D gene. This CDR3 is 15 amino acids long. V shed 0 bases and J shed 5 bases, with 10 bases lying between them. The germline V gene has CDR1 SEHNR and CDR2 FQNEAQ (reference sequence). The DNA of the CDR3 is TGTGCCAGCAGCTTAGCCTCCCGAGGAACCGGGGAGCTGTTTTTT. It specifies CASSLASRGTGELFF. Complete variable domain (other parts from reference TRBV7-9 and TRBJ2-2): DTGVSQNPRHKITKRGQNVTFRCDPISEHNRLYWYRQTLGQGPEFLTYFQNEAQLEKSRLLSDRFSAERPKGSFSTLEIQRTEQGDSAMYLCASSLASRGTGELFFGEGSRLTVL.

In the case of this clone: At the DNA level, this CDR3 is encoded by other sequences in the same sample as well. The chain has TRBV30 and TRBJ1-5, with D tentatively TRBD1 (6 bases). Trimming stripped 1 base from V and 4 bases from J, with 8 bases between. Germline V gives CDR1 GTSNPN, CDR2 SVGIG (reference sequence). The CDR3 extends over 13 amino acids. Here the CDR3 DNA reads TGTGCCTGGAGTGGGACAGCAAATCAGCCCCAGCATTTT. Translating it yields CAWSGTANQPQHF. Using reference TRBV30 and TRBJ1-5 for the parts outside the CDR3, the full variable domain is SQTIHQWPATLVQPVGSPLSLECTVEGTSNPNLYWYRQAAGRGLQLLFYSVGIGQISSEVPQNLSASRPQDRQFILSSKKLLLSDSGFYLCAWSGTANQPQHFGDGTRLSIL.

The chain couples TRBV6-1 to TRBJ2-7; 8 nucleotides align to TRBD1. Germline values: CDR1 MNHNS, CDR2 SASEGT. After removal of 5 bases from V and 5 bases from J, the junction contained 11 bases not matched to a gene. The CDR3 is made up of 15 amino acids. The CDR3 DNA is TGTGCCAGCAGTAAGGGACAGGTGGACTCTGACGAGCAGTACTTC. This gives the protein CASSKGQVDSDEQYF.

The chain joins TRBV6-1 to TRBJ1-2; 7 bases are a match to TRBD1. V gave up 2 bases and J gave up 5 bases; unmatched junction bases: 14. The CDR3 consists of 17 residues. Per germline, CDR1 MNHNS and CDR2 SASEGT. Written as DNA, the CDR3 is TGTGCCAGCAGTGAATTTGTGGGGGACAGTCGAAATTATGGCTACACCTTC. Translated: CASSEFVGDSRNYGYTF.

The chain is built from TRBV2 and TRBJ1-5; 7 nucleotides align to TRBD1. Germline-derived CDR1 and CDR2 are SNHLY and FYNNEI. CDR3 size: 14 residues. V gave up 1 base and J gave up 6 bases; unmatched junction bases: 3. The CDR3 protein is CASSEEGAVQPQHF. CDR3 DNA: TGTGCCAGCAGTGAAGAGGGGGCGGTTCAGCCCCAGCATTTT.

This rearrangement joins TRBV7-2 to TRBJ1-2; TRBD1 aligns across 7 bases. Per the germline V gene, CDR1 is SGHTA and CDR2 is FQGNSA. With V trimmed by 5 bases and J by 3 bases, 3 bases remained unmatched. The CDR3 has 13 amino acids. The CDR3 nucleotides are TGTGCCAGCAGCCCGGGACAGCACTATGGCTACACCTTC. Translated: CASSPGQHYGYTF. The full variable domain, rest sourced from reference TRBV7-2 and TRBJ1-2, is GAGVSQSPSNKVTEKGKDVELRCDPISGHTALYWYRQSLGQGLEFLIYFQGNSAPDKSGLPSDRFSAERTGGSVSTLTIQRTQQEDSAVYLCASSPGQHYGYTFGSGTRLTVV.

The chain has TRBV5-6 and TRBJ1-2, with 10 bases matching TRBD1. The germline gives CDR1 SGHDT, CDR2 YYEEEE. J gave up 2 bases and V 4 bases, and 5 bases lay outside the gene matches. The CDR3 has 15 residues. The DNA for the CDR3 is TGTGCCAGCAGCCTTATGACAGGGGGCAACTATGGCTACACCTTC. Residues: CASSLMTGGNYGYTF.

The rearrangement uses TRBV2 and TRBJ1-3, with TRBD1 matching over 7 bases. The CDR3 extends over 15 amino acids. CDR1 and CDR2 from the germline V gene are SNHLY and FYNNEI. The J segment lost 6 bases and the V segment lost 3 bases, leaving 8 bases of the junction unmatched. CDR3 in DNA: TGTGCCAGCAGTGAGAACAGGGGATTGGAAAACACCATATATTTT. Translation: CASSENRGLENTIYF.

The V call is TRBV5-1, the J call TRBJ2-2; a possible D gene is TRBD1 (6 bases). The germline V gene encodes CDR1 SGHRS and CDR2 YFSETQ. This CDR3 has 16 amino acids. Trimming stripped 7 bases from V and 1 base from J, with 17 bases between. The CDR3 DNA reads TGCGCCAGCGCCCAACGGCTGGACAGGAACACCGGGGAGCTGTTTTTT. Residues: CASAQRLDRNTGELFF.

The chain carries TRBV6-5 and TRBJ1-5; D uncertain. This CDR3 has 15 amino acids. CDR1 is MNHEY and CDR2 is SVGAGI in the germline V gene. Trimming stripped 0 bases from V and 3 bases from J, with 9 bases between. CDR3: CASSYSGEANQPQHF. CDR3 coding DNA: TGTGCCAGCAGTTACTCCGGGGAGGCCAATCAGCCCCAGCATTTT.

This chain uses TRBV7-2 with TRBJ1-2; D may be TRBD1 (5 bases). Trimming removed 0 bases from V and 7 bases from J, with 12 bases in between. This CDR3 has 14 amino acids. Per germline, CDR1 SGHTA and CDR2 FQGNSA. CDR3 sequence: CASSLAVGGGGYTF. Here the CDR3 DNA reads TGTGCCAGCAGCTTAGCGGTGGGGGGAGGTGGCTACACCTTC.

The chain combines TRBV4-1 with TRBJ2-5, with 8 bases lining up with TRBD2. J was trimmed by 2 bases and V by 1 base; bases with no gene match: 9. The germline gives CDR1 MGHRA, CDR2 YSYEKL. There are 17 residues in the CDR3. In DNA form, the CDR3 reads TGCGCCAGCAGCCAAGGAGTCGGGGGGGCAAAGCAAGAGACCCAGTACTTC. Protein product: CASSQGVGGAKQETQYF.

The chain uses TRBV9 and TRBJ2-7, with 10 bases fitting TRBD1. Germline CDR1 and CDR2: SGDLS and YYNGEE. With V trimmed by 3 bases and J by 4 bases, 4 bases remained unmatched. CDR3 length: 14 amino acids. The CDR3 region is CASSAGTGVYEQYF. The CDR3 DNA reads TGTGCCAGCAGCGCCGGGACAGGGGTTTACGAGCAGTACTTC.

The rearrangement links TRBV6-5 to TRBJ2-5; TRBD1 matches 11 bases. The better agreement between TRBJ2-7 and the DNA end casts doubt on the J call. CDR1 MNHEY and CDR2 SVGAGI come from the germline V gene. This CDR3 is built from 14 residues. The CDR3 coding sequence is TGTGCCAGCAGCCTGGACAGGGGGCTATACGAGCAGTACTTC. It is translated as CASSLDRGLYEQYF.